In its sample, the clone carrying this T cell receptor beta chain was seen once. What it recognizes is unknown. This sample was included in a study of cytomegalovirus exposure and HLA in healthy donors. Study outcomes and limitations: TCR beta sequences reportedly predicted most subjects' HLA-A and HLA-B alleles accurately. Segments of the TCR beta V type were, in most cases, productive about 87% or about 30% of the time in an earlier analysis. Overall, around 160 TCR beta chains were annotated as cytomegalovirus-associated.

The donors comprised healthy bone marrow donors. PCR amplification relied on 60 Vbeta primers (plus 13 Jbeta primers). Sequencing was performed with immunoSEQ multiplex PCR; in TCRdb, only in-frame clones are kept and a portion is missing. This table holds tens of thousands of clones, 65% to 70% found once. Sequenced material: PBMCs. The source is a woman aged 25 to 39 in good health and CMV-seronegative.

The CDR3 loop is CASSAGNSPLHF. Here the CDR3 DNA reads TGTGCCAGCAGTGCAGGCAATTCACCCCTCCACTTT. This rearrangement joins TRBV2 to TRBJ1-6; D unclear. This CDR3 region has 12 residues. The ends were cut back, 4 bases at V and 7 bases at J, with 5 bases in the middle. Germline V gene lookup returns CDR1 SNHLY and CDR2 FYNNEI.